The present TCR beta chain was sequenced within a study of blood T cells in healthy people across ages. It was with a sample-barcoded 5' primer and a J-beta primer mix that a second PCR of about 7 to 12 cycles was run. Researchers report that a template-switch adaptor with 12 random nucleotides tagged each cDNA molecule. TCRdb itself ran the 5' RACE reads through MiXCR, one entry per CDR3 protein. The data hold 650,000 to 800,000 distinct CDR3 sequences, with under 45% observed a single time. J gave up 2 bases and V 0 bases, and 3 bases lay outside the gene matches. The germline gives CDR1 MGHRA, CDR2 YSYEKL. The CDR3 is made up of 15 amino acids.

The sample was blood. J is TRBJ1-2 and V is TRBV4-1; TRBD1 agrees at 7 bases. This TCR came from a man aged 55 to 70 in good health. The CDR3 DNA reads as TGCGCCAGCAGCCAAGATCGGGGACAGAACTATGGCTACACCTTC. Amino acid sequence: CASSQDRGQNYGYTF.